The T cell receptor beta chain under discussion was sequenced for a study of T cell repertoires in cytomegalovirus infection. For the study at large: Carrying CMV and the relevant HLA type showed in public TCR beta signatures.

Overall study findings and caveats: There were carriers of CMV plus the relevant HLA, and cumulative public TCR beta family frequency identified them.

V was clipped by 3 bases and J by 3 bases, with 11 bases between them. This CDR3 has 14 residues. Germline assignment: CDR1 ENHRY and CDR2 SYGVKD. This clonotype was counted a few times. What it binds is not known. TCRdb recomputed calls from the reads with MiXCR, one row per CDR3 protein. The sample includes some 300,000 distinct CDR3 sequences, roughly a sixth of them seen just once. The receptor comes from a human donor in good health (CMV status not recorded). Some clones in this sample may be carry-over from other donors' samples. The rearrangement joins TRBV10-3 to TRBJ1-2, with D tentatively TRBD1 (5 bases). Input material: PBMCs. CDR3 sequence (DNA): TGTGCCATCAGTGACCGGGGGGACGACTATGGCTACACCTTC. It translates to CAISDRGDDYGYTF.